Listed below are T cell receptor beta chains from one sample, sequenced in a study of blood T cell repertoires in COVID-19. Sequenced by immunoSEQ multiplex PCR; TCRdb stores in-frame clones only, minus some. Of 200,000 to 300,000 clones in the sample, roughly 86% were seen once. The sample comprised peripheral blood. The receptors derive from an elderly woman with COVID-19, enrolled during active disease. The CDR3 runs from the conserved cysteine through the conserved F or W. The D gene is left open where the match is weak. Only part of the rows carry a size: once, few, many, or a class if the clone is expanded.

V	J	D	size	DNA	CDR3
TRBV7-2	TRBJ2-3	TRBD1	-	TGTGCCAGCAGCCTATACACAGGGGAGTCGAGGTATTTT	CASSLYTGESRYF
TRBV19	TRBJ2-2	TRBD1	-	TGTGCCAGTAGTTCATCGACAGGGGGGAACACCGGGGAGCTGTTTTTT	CASSSSTGGNTGELFF
TRBV5-1	TRBJ2-1	TRBD1	-	TGCGCCAGCAGCATGGACAGGGGGGACTACAATGAGCAGTTCTTC	CASSMDRGDYNEQFF
TRBV7-8	TRBJ1-1	TRBD1	-	TGTGCCAGCAGCGTAAACAGGGGGCACGGCACTGAAGCTTTCTTT	CASSVNRGHGTEAFF
TRBV18	TRBJ2-7	TRBD2	few	TGTGCCAGCTCACCAGGGCTAGCGGGGATCGAGCAGTACTTC	CASSPGLAGIEQYF
TRBV23-1	TRBJ2-2	TRBD1	-	TGCGCCAGCAGTCAATCGTGGTGGGGACAGGGATGCACCGGGGAGCTGTTTTTT	CASSQSWWGQGCTGELFF
TRBV29-1	TRBJ2-5	-	-	TGCAGCGTTGAGCTTACAGGTCAAGAGACCCAGTACTTC	CSVELTGQETQYF
TRBV6-1	TRBJ1-2	-	few	TGTGCCAGCAGTGACATCGACAAAAACACCTTC	CASSDIDKNTF
TRBV2	TRBJ1-1	TRBD1	-	TGTGCCAGCATAATGGACAGGACTCCTTTCTTT	CASIMDRTPFF
TRBV7-6	TRBJ2-2	-	-	TGTGCCAGCAGCTTAAACACGGGGGAGCTGTTTTTT	CASSLNTGELFF
TRBV6-5	TRBJ2-3	TRBD2	-	TGTGCCAGCAAACCCACGGGCGGGGGGACCCTTCGCATGTATTTT	CASKPTGGGTLRMYF
TRBV27	TRBJ2-5	-	-	TGTGCCAGCAGTTTACGGCGGGGGCGGGGGCAAGAGACCCAGTACTTC	CASSLRRGRGQETQYF
TRBV18	TRBJ1-1	-	-	TGTGCCAGCTCAGCAGGGATGAACACTGAAGCTTTCTTT	CASSAGMNTEAFF
TRBV10-1	TRBJ1-1	-	-	TGCGCCAGCAGCGATGGACAGTTGAACACTGAAGCTTTCTTT	CASSDGQLNTEAFF
TRBV15	TRBJ2-1	-	once	TGTGCCACCAGCAGAGACCCTCGCGGTTACAATGAGCAGTTCTTC	CATSRDPRGYNEQFF
TRBV24-1	TRBJ2-2	-	-	TGTGCCACCAGTGTGGGCCGCACGAACACCGGGGAGCTGTTTTTT	CATSVGRTNTGELFF
TRBV7-9	TRBJ2-7	-	-	TGTGCCAGCAGCTTTATGGGGGGAGCATATTCCTACGAGCAGTACTTC	CASSFMGGAYSYEQYF
TRBV5-4	TRBJ1-2	-	-	TGTGCCAGCAGCTTCCGGGGGGCGCAAGGCTACACCTTC	CASSFRGAQGYTF
TRBV6-1	TRBJ1-6	TRBD1	-	TGTGCCAGCAGTGTCCGCGACTATGGACAGGGCTATTCCTATAATTCACCCCTCCACTTT	CASSVRDYGQGYSYNSPLHF
TRBV11-3	TRBJ1-4	-	-	TGTGCCAGCAGCCCCGGCGGGGGCGTGAATGAAAAACTGTTTTTT	CASSPGGGVNEKLFF
TRBV5-1	TRBJ2-2	-	few	TGCGCCAGCAGCGACATGACAGCAAACACCGGGGAGCTGTTTTTT	CASSDMTANTGELFF
TRBV15	TRBJ1-3	-	-	TGTGCCACCAGCAGAGCAGGCGCAGAACTGGGAAACACCATATATTTT	CATSRAGAELGNTIYF
TRBV7-8	TRBJ1-2	TRBD1	-	TGTGCCAGCAGCAAGTGGGACAGCCGACCCGACCCCTATGGCTACACCTTC	CASSKWDSRPDPYGYTF
TRBV5-1	TRBJ1-1	-	-	TGCGCCAGCAGCCTCGATGGGAGGTCGGGGAACACTGAAGCTTTCTTT	CASSLDGRSGNTEAFF
TRBV5-4	TRBJ2-2	TRBD1	-	TGTGCCAGCAGCCCGCCCGGACAGGGTCGGACCGGGGAGCTGTTTTTT	CASSPPGQGRTGELFF
TRBV29-1	TRBJ2-7	TRBD2	-	TGCAGCGCCGAAGCGGGGGGCCACGAGCAGTACTTC	CSAEAGGHEQYF
TRBV24-1	TRBJ1-5	-	few	TGTGCCACCCAGGACAGCCGATATAGCAATCAGCCCCAGCATTTT	CATQDSRYSNQPQHF
TRBV19	TRBJ1-4	TRBD1	-	TGTGCCAGTAGTATCGGGACAGGGTGGGAAAAACTGTTTTTT	CASSIGTGWEKLFF
TRBV6-5	TRBJ1-5	TRBD1	once	TGTGCCAGCACCAAAACAGGGGGAAGCAATCAGCCCCAGCATTTT	CASTKTGGSNQPQHF
TRBV5-1	TRBJ1-2	-	-	TGCGCCAGCAGCCCGGGAGGGGAAGTCGGCTACACCTTC	CASSPGGEVGYTF
TRBV5-5	TRBJ1-6	-	-	TGTGCCAGCAGCCGGAGGAGGACCGCTCTCGCAGATAATTCACCCCTCCACTTT	CASSRRRTALADNSPLHF
TRBV19	TRBJ1-5	TRBD1	-	TGTGCCAGTAGTACCCGGACAGGGGGGGACAGTCAGCCCCAGCATTTT	CASSTRTGGDSQPQHF
TRBV3-1/TRBV3-2	TRBJ1-2	-	-	TGTGCCAGCAGCCAAGATCGGTTGGGGGGGTACGGCTACACCTTC	CASSQDRLGGYGYTF
TRBV7-2	TRBJ1-6	-	-	TGTGCCAGCAGCTTAGAAGAGGGGAGGGCCCTCCACTTT	CASSLEEGRALHF
TRBV12-3/TRBV12-4	TRBJ1-5	-	-	TGTGCCAGCAGTTTGACGGGGAATCAGCCCCAGCATTTT	CASSLTGNQPQHF
TRBV25-1	TRBJ2-1	-	-	TGTGCCAGCAGTAGAAGTAATGGCGGTTACAATGAGCAGTTCTTC	CASSRSNGGYNEQFF
TRBV7-2	TRBJ2-3	-	-	TGTGCCAGCAGCTTTATCGGGGTCACAGATACGCAGTATTTT	CASSFIGVTDTQYF
TRBV5-1	TRBJ1-3	-	-	TGCGCCAGCAGCTTGGGACTTCAGGGCTCTGGAAACACCATATATTTT	CASSLGLQGSGNTIYF
TRBV4-3	TRBJ1-6	-	-	TGCGCCAGCAGCCAGGGGGGGCAGGGAAATTCACCCCTCCACTTT	CASSQGGQGNSPLHF
TRBV13	TRBJ2-1	TRBD2	once	TGTGCCAGCAGCCACAGGCGGGAGCGGGGGGCACACAATGAGCAGTTCTTC	CASSHRRERGAHNEQFF
TRBV19	TRBJ1-1	-	-	TGTGCCAGTAGTAGCTGGGGGGTAGCTTTCTTT	CASSSWGVAFF
TRBV2	TRBJ2-1	TRBD1	-	TGTGCCAGCAGGCCAGACAGGGGGCGCGACGAGCAGTTCTTC	CASRPDRGRDEQFF
TRBV2	TRBJ1-6	-	-	TGTGCCAGCAGTCCTATCCGACCGGTACAGACGCCCCTCCACTTT	CASSPIRPVQTPLHF
TRBV11-1	TRBJ1-1	TRBD1	-	TGTGCCAGCAGCTTAGAGGGACAGGGAGTAGCTTTCTTT	CASSLEGQGVAFF
TRBV30	TRBJ2-1	-	-	TGTGCCTGGAGTGTACAGGGCAATGAGCAGTTCTTC	CAWSVQGNEQFF
TRBV5-1	TRBJ2-2	TRBD2	-	TGCGCCAGCAGCTCAGCAGAGCTAGCGGGGGCCCACACCGGGGAGCTGTTTTTT	CASSSAELAGAHTGELFF
TRBV15	TRBJ2-4	-	-	TGTGCCACCAGCAGAGATACAACAGCCCGGTACTTC	CATSRDTTARYF
TRBV6-2/TRBV6-3	TRBJ2-3	-	-	TGTGCCAGCAGTTACTCGTGGGGAGGCCGGACAGATACGCAGTATTTT	CASSYSWGGRTDTQYF
TRBV18	TRBJ2-4	-	-	TGTGCCAGCTCAACCGGAGGGTTAAACATTCAGTACTTC	CASSTGGLNIQYF
TRBV18	TRBJ2-1	TRBD2	-	TGTGCCAGCTCACCACCAGCGGGAAACTACAATGAGCAGTTCTTC	CASSPPAGNYNEQFF
TRBV6-5	TRBJ2-1	TRBD1	-	TGTGCCAGCAGGGGGCAGGGGGACTACAATGAGCAGTTCTTC	CASRGQGDYNEQFF
TRBV2	TRBJ2-5	TRBD2	-	TGTGCCAGCAGTGAACGGCTAGCGGGGGAAGAGACCCAGTACTTC	CASSERLAGEETQYF